This T cell receptor (beta chain) comes out of a study of cytomegalovirus exposure and HLA in healthy donors. Overall study: The use of the same platform for the roughly 110 validation repertoires and the 600 to 800 first-cohort repertoires was reported by a later analysis. General study results and limits: There were a few CMV-associated chains whose specificity for CMV antigens was confirmed in vitro. Altogether, 160 or so TCR beta chains were recorded as cytomegalovirus-associated.

The assay was immunoSEQ multiplex PCR, and TCRdb's table has in-frame clones only and misses some. The sample yields about 110,000 clones, about nine tenths seen once. Details on this clone: Its antigen is not known.

CDR3 size: 12 residues. Germline V gene data show CDR1 as MNHEY and CDR2 as SMNVEV (reference sequence). V was pared by 9 bases and J by 3 bases, with 12 bases between. V usage is TRBV27 and J usage is TRBJ2-7; possible D gene TRBD2, 5 bases. Sequencing was done on a sample of PBMCs. The sequence was collected from a woman younger than 35 in good health and CMV-seronegative. CDR3 sequence reads: CASSERGYEQYF. Written as DNA, the CDR3 is TGTGCCAGTAGTGAACGGGGCTACGAGCAGTACTTC.